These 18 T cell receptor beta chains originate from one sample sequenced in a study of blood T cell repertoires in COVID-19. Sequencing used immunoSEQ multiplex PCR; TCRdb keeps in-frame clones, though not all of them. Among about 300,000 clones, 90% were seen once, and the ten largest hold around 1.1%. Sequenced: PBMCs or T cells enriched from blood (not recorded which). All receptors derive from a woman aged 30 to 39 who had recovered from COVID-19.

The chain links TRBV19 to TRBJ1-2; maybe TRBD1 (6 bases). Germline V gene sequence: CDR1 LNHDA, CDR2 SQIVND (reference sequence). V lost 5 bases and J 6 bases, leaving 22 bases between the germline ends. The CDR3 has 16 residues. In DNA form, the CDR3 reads TGTGCCAGTAGTTTCTTATTACAGGGAAAAGTAGATGGCTACACCTTC. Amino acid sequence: CASSFLLQGKVDGYTF.

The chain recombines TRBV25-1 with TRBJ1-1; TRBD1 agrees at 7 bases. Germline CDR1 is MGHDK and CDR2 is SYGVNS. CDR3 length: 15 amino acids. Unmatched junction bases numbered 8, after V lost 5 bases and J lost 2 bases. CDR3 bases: TGTGCCAGCAGTCCAGGGGACAGCCTTAACACTGAAGCTTTCTTT. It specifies CASSPGDSLNTEAFF. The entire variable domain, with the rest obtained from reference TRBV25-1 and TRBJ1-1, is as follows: EADIYQTPRYLVIGTGKKITLECSQTMGHDKMYWYQQDPGMELHLIHYSYGVNSTEKGDLSSESTVSRIRTEHFPLTLESARPSHTSQYLCASSPGDSLNTEAFFGQGTRLTVV.

The chain's CDR3 is CAWMTPGLYNEQFF. CDR3 DNA sequence: TGTGCCTGGATGACCCCGGGATTATACAATGAGCAGTTCTTC. This sequence joins TRBV30 and TRBJ2-1; tentatively, D is TRBD2 (5 bases). Germline V gives CDR1 GTSNPN, CDR2 SVGIG (reference sequence). V shed 4 bases and J shed 4 bases, with 14 bases lying between them. This CDR3 is built from 14 residues. The variable domain in full, completed from reference TRBV30 and TRBJ2-1, reads SQTIHQWPATLVQPVGSPLSLECTVEGTSNPNLYWYRQAAGRGLQLLFYSVGIGQISSEVPQNLSASRPQDRQFILSSKKLLLSDSGFYLCAWMTPGLYNEQFFGPGTRLTVL.

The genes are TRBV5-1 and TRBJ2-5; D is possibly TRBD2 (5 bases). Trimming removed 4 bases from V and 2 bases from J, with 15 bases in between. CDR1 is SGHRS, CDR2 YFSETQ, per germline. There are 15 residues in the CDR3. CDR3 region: CASSAGLLLQETQYF. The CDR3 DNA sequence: TGCGCCAGCAGCGCAGGACTCTTACTTCAAGAGACCCAGTACTTC.

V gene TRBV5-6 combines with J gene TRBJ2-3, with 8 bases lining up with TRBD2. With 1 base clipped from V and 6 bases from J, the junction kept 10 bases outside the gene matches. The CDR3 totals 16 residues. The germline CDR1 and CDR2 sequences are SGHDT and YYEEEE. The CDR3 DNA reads TGTGCCAGCAGCTTGTTCTTGCGGGAGGATCGGGATACGCAGTATTTT. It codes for CASSLFLREDRDTQYF. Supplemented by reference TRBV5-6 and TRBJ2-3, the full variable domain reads DAGVTQSPTHLIKTRGQQVTLRCSPKSGHDTVSWYQQALGQGPQFIFQYYEEEERQRGNFPDRFSGHQFPNYSSELNVNALLLGDSALYLCASSLFLREDRDTQYFGPGTRLTVL.

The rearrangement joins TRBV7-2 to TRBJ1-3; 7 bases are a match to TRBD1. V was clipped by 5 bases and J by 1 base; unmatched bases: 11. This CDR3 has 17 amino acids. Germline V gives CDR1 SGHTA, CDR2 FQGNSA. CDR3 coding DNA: TGTGCCAGCAGCCCCGGGAGGGGGCATACTTCTGGAAACACCATATATTTT. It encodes CASSPGRGHTSGNTIYF.

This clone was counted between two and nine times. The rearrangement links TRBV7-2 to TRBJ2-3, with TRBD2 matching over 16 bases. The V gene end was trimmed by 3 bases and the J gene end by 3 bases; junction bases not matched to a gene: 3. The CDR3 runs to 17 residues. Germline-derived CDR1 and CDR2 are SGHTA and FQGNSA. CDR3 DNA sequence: TGTGCCAGCAGCTTGGGACTAGCGGGAGGGTTAACAGATACGCAGTATTTT. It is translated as CASSLGLAGGLTDTQYF.

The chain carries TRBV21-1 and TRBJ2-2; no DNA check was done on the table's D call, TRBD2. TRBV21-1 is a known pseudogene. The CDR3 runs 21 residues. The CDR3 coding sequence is TGTGCCAGCAGCAAAGATAAGGGACTAGCGGGAGAACAAGATGCCCCCGGGGAGCTGTTTTTT. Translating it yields CASSKDKGLAGEQDAPGELFF.

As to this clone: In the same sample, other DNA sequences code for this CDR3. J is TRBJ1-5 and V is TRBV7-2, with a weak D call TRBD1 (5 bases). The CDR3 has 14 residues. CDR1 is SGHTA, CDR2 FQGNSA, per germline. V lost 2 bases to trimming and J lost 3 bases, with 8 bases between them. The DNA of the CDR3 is TGTGCCAGCAGCTTATCAGGGCCCAATCAGCCCCAGCATTTT. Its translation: CASSLSGPNQPQHF.

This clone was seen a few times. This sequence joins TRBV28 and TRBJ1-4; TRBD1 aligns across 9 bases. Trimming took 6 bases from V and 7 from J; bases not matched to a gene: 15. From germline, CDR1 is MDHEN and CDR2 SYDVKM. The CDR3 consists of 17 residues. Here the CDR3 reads CASSRSVGDRDGEKLFF. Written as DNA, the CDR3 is TGTGCCAGCAGCCGATCTGTGGGGGACAGGGATGGTGAAAAACTGTTTTTT.

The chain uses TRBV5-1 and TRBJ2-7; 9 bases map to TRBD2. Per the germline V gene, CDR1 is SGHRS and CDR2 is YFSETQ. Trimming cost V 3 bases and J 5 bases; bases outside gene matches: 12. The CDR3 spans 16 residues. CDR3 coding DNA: TGCGCCAGCAGCTCCTTTAGTGCGGGAGGGTCCAACGAGCAGTACTTC. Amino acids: CASSSFSAGGSNEQYF.

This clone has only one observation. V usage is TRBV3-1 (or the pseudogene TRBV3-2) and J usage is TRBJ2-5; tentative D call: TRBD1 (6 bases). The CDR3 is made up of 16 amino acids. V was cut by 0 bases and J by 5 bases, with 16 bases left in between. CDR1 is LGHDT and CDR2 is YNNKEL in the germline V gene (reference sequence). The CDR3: CASSQDVTGWGETQYF. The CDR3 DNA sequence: TGTGCCAGCAGCCAAGATGTCACAGGGTGGGGGGAGACCCAGTACTTC.

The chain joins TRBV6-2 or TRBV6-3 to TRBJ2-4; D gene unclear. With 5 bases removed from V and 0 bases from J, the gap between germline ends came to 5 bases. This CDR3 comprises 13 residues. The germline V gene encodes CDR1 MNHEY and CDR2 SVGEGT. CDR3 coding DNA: TGTGCCAGCAGTCTAGAAGCCAAAAACATTCAGTACTTC. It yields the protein CASSLEAKNIQYF.

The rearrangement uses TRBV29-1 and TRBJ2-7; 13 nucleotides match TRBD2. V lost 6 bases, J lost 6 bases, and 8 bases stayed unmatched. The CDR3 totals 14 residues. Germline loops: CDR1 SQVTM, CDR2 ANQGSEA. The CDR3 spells CSVGTSGNSGEQYF. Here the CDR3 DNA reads TGCAGCGTGGGGACTAGCGGGAACTCCGGCGAGCAGTACTTC.

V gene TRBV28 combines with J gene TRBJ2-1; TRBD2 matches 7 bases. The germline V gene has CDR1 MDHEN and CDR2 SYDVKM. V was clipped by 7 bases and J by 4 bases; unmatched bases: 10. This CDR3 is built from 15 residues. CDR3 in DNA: TGTGCCAGCATCTGGGGGGGAAAGCTTTACAATGAGCAGTTCTTC. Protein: CASIWGGKLYNEQFF.

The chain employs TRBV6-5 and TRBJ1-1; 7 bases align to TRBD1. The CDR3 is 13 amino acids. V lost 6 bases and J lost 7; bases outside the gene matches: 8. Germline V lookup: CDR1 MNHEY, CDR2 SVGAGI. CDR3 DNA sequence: TGTGCCAGCAGCCCCGGGACAGACTATGAAGCTTTCTTT. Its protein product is CASSPGTDYEAFF.

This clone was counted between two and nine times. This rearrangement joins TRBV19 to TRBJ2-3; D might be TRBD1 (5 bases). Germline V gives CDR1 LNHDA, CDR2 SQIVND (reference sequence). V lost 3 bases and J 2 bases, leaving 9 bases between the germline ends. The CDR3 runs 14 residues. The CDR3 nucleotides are TGTGCCAGTAGTATGACAGTCTACACAGATACGCAGTATTTT. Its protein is CASSMTVYTDTQYF.

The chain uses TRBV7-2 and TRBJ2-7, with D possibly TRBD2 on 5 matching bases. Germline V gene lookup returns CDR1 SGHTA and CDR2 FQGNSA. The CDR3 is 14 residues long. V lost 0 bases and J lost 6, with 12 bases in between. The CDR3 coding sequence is TGTGCCAGCAGCTTAGCGTGGACTTCCACCGAGCAGTACTTC. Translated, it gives CASSLAWTSTEQYF.